The rows below give T cell receptor beta chains drawn from one sample of a study of regulatory T cells in long-lasting Graves disease. TCRdb reprocessed the multiplex PCR reads with MiXCR, giving one entry per CDR3 protein. The table includes about 530,000 distinct CDR3 sequences, about 16% detected once. This sample was shared with a second study, whose subject was T cells in Graves' hyperthyroidism and ophthalmopathy.

Specimen: peripheral blood mononuclear cells (PBMCs), collected at new diagnosis, from a patient treated with antithyroid drugs. These receptor sequences come from a middle-aged woman with Graves disease. The CDR3 runs from the conserved cysteine through the conserved F or W. A D gene is named only where the DNA matches it firmly. Only part of the rows carry a size: once, few, many, or a class if the clone is expanded.

D	V	J	size	DNA	CDR3
.	TRBV20-1	TRBJ1-1	many	TGCAGTGCTAGAGACCCTAGGGCCGGGGCGTCGTATACTGAAGCTTTCTTT	CSARDPRAGASYTEAFF
TRBD1	TRBV19	TRBJ1-6	few	TGTGCCAGTAGTACAGGGGGCCCGAATTCACCCCTCCACTTT	CASSTGGPNSPLHF
TRBD1	TRBV20-1	TRBJ1-5	few	TGCAGTGCTCAACCGCCCACAGGGGCTGGCAATCAGCCCCAGCATTTT	CSAQPPTGAGNQPQHF
.	TRBV4-2	TRBJ1-4	.	TGTGCCAGCAGCCAAGAAAGGGCTGGATACGAAAAACTGTTTTTT	CASSQERAGYEKLFF
.	TRBV6-2/TRBV6-3	TRBJ1-1	many	TGTGCCAGCAGCATTCAGGGAATGAACACTGAAGCTTTCTTT	CASSIQGMNTEAFF
TRBD1	TRBV5-1	TRBJ2-3	.	TGCGCCAGCAGCGCCTCCGGGACAGGGTATTTCACAGATACGCAGTATTTT	CASSASGTGYFTDTQYF
.	TRBV19	TRBJ1-1	.	TGTGCCAGTAGTCCCACAGGGCGTAAGAACACTGAAGCTTTCTTT	CASSPTGRKNTEAFF
.	TRBV6-1	TRBJ2-1	many	TGTGCCAGCAGTGAAGATGGAGGGGCCAGCTCCTACAATGAGCAGTTCTTC	CASSEDGGASSYNEQFF
TRBD1	TRBV27	TRBJ2-1	.	TGTGCCAGCAGTTTATTGGCAGGGGGCGCCGCGTTTTACAATGAGCAGTTCTTC	CASSLLAGGAAFYNEQFF
.	TRBV7-9	TRBJ1-1	few	TGTGCCAGCAGCTTGGGGGACCTTGGAGCTTTCTTT	CASSLGDLGAFF
.	TRBV19	TRBJ1-1	few	TGTGCCAGTAGTATAGCCGGGAGGGGGTACACTGAAGCTTTCTTT	CASSIAGRGYTEAFF
.	TRBV4-1	TRBJ1-3	.	TGCGCCAGCAGCCAAGATGTCCGGGGAAGCTCTGGAAACACCATATATTTT	CASSQDVRGSSGNTIYF
.	TRBV29-1	TRBJ2-6	few	TGCAGCGTTGAGGACGGCTCTGGGGCCAACGTCCTGACTTTC	CSVEDGSGANVLTF
.	TRBV30	TRBJ1-5	many	TGTGCCTGGGGAAGGGAGGGAAGCAATCAGCCCCAGCATTTT	CAWGREGSNQPQHF
.	TRBV12-3/TRBV12-4	TRBJ1-1	few	TGTGCCAGCAGTTTAGGAGGACCTAACACTGGAGCTTTCTTT	CASSLGGPNTGAFF
.	TRBV19	TRBJ2-1	few	TGTGCCAGTAGTATAGGGAGGGAGCGCTCCTACAATGAGCAGTTCTTC	CASSIGRERSYNEQFF
.	TRBV20-1	TRBJ1-1	many	TGCAGTGCTTGGGGGGGAGGTACTGAAGCTTTCTTT	CSAWGGGTEAFF
TRBD2	TRBV20-1	TRBJ2-3	.	TGCAGGGTAGCGGGCCTAGCGACAGATACGCAGTATTTT	CRVAGLATDTQYF
TRBD2	TRBV12-3/TRBV12-4	TRBJ2-1	few	TGTGCCAGCAGTTTCCCTCAGCGGGGGCCTTACAATGAGCAGTTCTTC	CASSFPQRGPYNEQFF
TRBD1	TRBV5-1	TRBJ1-1	.	TGCGCCAGCAGCTTAGACAGGGTCCTCAACACTGAAGCCTTCTTT	CASSLDRVLNTEAFF
TRBD2	TRBV4-2	TRBJ2-1	many	TGTGCCAGCAGCCCGGGGACTAGCGGGGCAGGTGAGCAGTTCTTC	CASSPGTSGAGEQFF
TRBD1	TRBV7-2	TRBJ2-1	.	TGTGCCAGCAGCTTGGGGGACAGGGATGGCAATGAGCAGTTCTTC	CASSLGDRDGNEQFF
.	TRBV28	TRBJ2-1	many	TGTGCCAGCAGTTTCCCCAGGTTTAGACGGGACGATGGGTACAATGAGCAGTTCTTC	CASSFPRFRRDDGYNEQFF
.	TRBV19	TRBJ1-4	few	TGTGCCAGTAGTATAGCAACAGGGAGTGAAAAACTGTTTTTT	CASSIATGSEKLFF
.	TRBV28	TRBJ2-3	few	TGTGCCAGCAGGCAACAAGCCACAGATACGCAGTATTTT	CASRQQATDTQYF
TRBD1	TRBV19	TRBJ1-2	few	TGTGCCAGTACCCAGGGACAGGGGCGTACCTATGGCTACACCTTC	CASTQGQGRTYGYTF
.	TRBV20-1	TRBJ1-2	many	TGCAGTGCTAGCCGGACAGCTTACTATGGCTACACCTTC	CSASRTAYYGYTF
TRBD2	TRBV3-1	TRBJ2-1	many	TGTGCCAGCAGCCAAGATAGTGCGGCGGGGGGACTGCACAATGAGCAGTTCTTC	CASSQDSAAGGLHNEQFF
.	TRBV4-1	TRBJ1-2	.	TGCGCCAGCAGCCAAGGCGGGGCCTACACCTTC	CASSQGGAYTF
TRBD1	TRBV20-1	TRBJ1-1	few	TGCAGTGCTAGAGACCAGGGGGCGGGCACTGAAGCTTTCTTT	CSARDQGAGTEAFF
TRBD2	TRBV20-1	TRBJ2-7	.	TGCAGTGCCGTCGCGGGACTACTTATTTACGAGCAGTACTTC	CSAVAGLLIYEQYF
.	TRBV29-1	TRBJ2-7	few	TGCAGCGTTGAGTGGGCGGCGGGCTCCTACGAGCAGTACTTC	CSVEWAAGSYEQYF
.	TRBV18	TRBJ2-3	few	TGTGCCAGCTCACAAAACGGGTTCGGTACGCAGTATTTT	CASSQNGFGTQYF
.	TRBV12-5	TRBJ2-5	.	TGTGCTAGTGGTTTCGGCCGGGGTGGGGTGGAGACCCAGTACTTC	CASGFGRGGVETQYF
.	TRBV14	TRBJ2-5	.	TGTGCCAGCAGCCAAGTGTACACCTCGGAGACCCAGTACTTC	CASSQVYTSETQYF
.	TRBV10-1	TRBJ2-7	.	TGCGCCAGCAGTGAGAAAAGTGGGTCGGGGGAGCAGTACTTC	CASSEKSGSGEQYF
.	TRBV6-1	TRBJ2-7	many	TGTGCCAGCAGTGAACCGCTTCAGGCGTACTACGAGCAGTACTTC	CASSEPLQAYYEQYF
.	TRBV27	TRBJ2-7	many	TGTGCCAGGGCAAGGGAGCGGTCCTACGAGCAGTACTTC	CARARERSYEQYF
TRBD2	TRBV11-2	TRBJ2-5	.	TGTGCCAGCAGCTCCGAATTTTTAGCGGGGGGGCGAAGAGAGACCCAGTACTTC	CASSSEFLAGGRRETQYF
TRBD1	TRBV6-2/TRBV6-3	TRBJ1-3	few	TGTGCCAGCAGTCAATCGACAGGGGTAGAGGGAAACACCATATATTTT	CASSQSTGVEGNTIYF
.	TRBV9	TRBJ2-5	.	TGTGCCAGCAGTTACAGGTGGACGCAAGAGACCCAGTACTTC	CASSYRWTQETQYF
.	TRBV18	TRBJ2-3	many	TGTGCCAGCAGTCCGCCCGGCACAGATACGCAGTATTTT	CASSPPGTDTQYF
.	TRBV27	TRBJ2-7	many	TGTGCCAATACGACAGTCCCGCCTTACGAGCAGTACTTC	CANTTVPPYEQYF
.	TRBV28	TRBJ2-7	many	TGTGCCAGCAGCCCCCGGGGCACAGCCTACGAGCAGTACTTC	CASSPRGTAYEQYF
TRBD1	TRBV29-1	TRBJ1-2	.	TGCAGCGTTCCGGACAGGGGGGACTATGGCTACACCTTC	CSVPDRGDYGYTF